This is a list of T cell receptor beta chains from one sample in a study of T-cell memory formation after mild COVID-19. From the 5' RACE reads, TCRdb called clonotypes with MiXCR, one entry per CDR3 protein. The sample contains some 290,000 distinct CDR3 sequences, around 16% of which appear only once. The specimen sequenced was PBMCs or a T cell subset sorted from them (not recorded which). These receptors all come from a man in his late teens or twenties who had mild COVID-19 (a few samples of this study predate the infection). Cell type and time point are not known. CDR3s include the opening cysteine and the closing phenylalanine or tryptophan. A D gene is named only where the DNA matches it firmly. Clone size, where shown, is once, few, many, or a class for clones that have expanded.

D gene | J gene | clone size | V gene | CDR3 DNA | CDR3 protein
- | TRBJ1-2 | few | TRBV12-3/TRBV12-4 | TGTGCCAGCAGAGACAGTTGGTATGGCTACACCTTC | CASRDSWYGYTF
- | TRBJ1-1 | - | TRBV5-1 | TGCGCCAGCAGCTTGGGTCTGCTAAGTGAAGCTTTCTTT | CASSLGLLSEAFF
- | TRBJ1-1 | few | TRBV15 | TGTGCCACCAGCAGAGATTGGGGAGGCGGCACTGAAGCTTTCTTT | CATSRDWGGGTEAFF
- | TRBJ2-6 | few | TRBV7-9 | TGTGCCAGCAGCTTATCCTATGGGGCCAACGTCCTGACTTTC | CASSLSYGANVLTF
TRBD1 | TRBJ1-1 | few | TRBV5-5 | TGTGCCAGTCAACAGGGGTTCACTGAAGCTTTCTTT | CASQQGFTEAFF
- | TRBJ1-2 | - | TRBV4-2 | TGTGCCAGCAGCCACGAGGGCCGGAACTATGGCTACACCTTC | CASSHEGRNYGYTF
- | TRBJ1-1 | - | TRBV6-6 | TGTGCCAGCAGTGGGACTGGCGCTGAAGCTTTCTTT | CASSGTGAEAFF
TRBD2 | TRBJ2-7 | - | TRBV20-1 | TGCAGTGCCTTGACTAGCGCCTCCTACGAGCAGTACTTC | CSALTSASYEQYF
- | TRBJ1-4 | - | TRBV12-3/TRBV12-4 | TGTGCCAGCAGTTTCCGGGACAATGAAAAACTGTTTTTT | CASSFRDNEKLFF
- | TRBJ2-7 | - | TRBV29-1 | TGCAGCGTTGAAGACCGGGTGACAGGAAACTACGAGCAGTACTTC | CSVEDRVTGNYEQYF
- | TRBJ1-2 | many | TRBV4-1 | TGCGCCAGCAGCCCCCGCCAAGGAGTTGGCTATGGCTACACCTTC | CASSPRQGVGYGYTF
- | TRBJ2-3 | few | TRBV7-2 | TGTGCCAGCAGCCTAATGGCGGGCGGGGCAACAGATACGCAGTATTTT | CASSLMAGGATDTQYF
TRBD1 | TRBJ1-6 | - | TRBV6-6 | TGTGCCAGCAGTTTTTCCGGGACAGGGGAAAGCTTTGCGAATTCACCCCTCCACTTT | CASSFSGTGESFANSPLHF
- | TRBJ2-1 | many | TRBV5-1 | TGCGCCAGCAGCTTGGCCGCAGTTTGGGGGGATGAGCAGTTCTTC | CASSLAAVWGDEQFF
TRBD2 | TRBJ2-1 | - | TRBV6-2/TRBV6-3 | TGTGCCATCCGACTAGCGACGGTCAACAATGAGCAGTTCTTC | CAIRLATVNNEQFF